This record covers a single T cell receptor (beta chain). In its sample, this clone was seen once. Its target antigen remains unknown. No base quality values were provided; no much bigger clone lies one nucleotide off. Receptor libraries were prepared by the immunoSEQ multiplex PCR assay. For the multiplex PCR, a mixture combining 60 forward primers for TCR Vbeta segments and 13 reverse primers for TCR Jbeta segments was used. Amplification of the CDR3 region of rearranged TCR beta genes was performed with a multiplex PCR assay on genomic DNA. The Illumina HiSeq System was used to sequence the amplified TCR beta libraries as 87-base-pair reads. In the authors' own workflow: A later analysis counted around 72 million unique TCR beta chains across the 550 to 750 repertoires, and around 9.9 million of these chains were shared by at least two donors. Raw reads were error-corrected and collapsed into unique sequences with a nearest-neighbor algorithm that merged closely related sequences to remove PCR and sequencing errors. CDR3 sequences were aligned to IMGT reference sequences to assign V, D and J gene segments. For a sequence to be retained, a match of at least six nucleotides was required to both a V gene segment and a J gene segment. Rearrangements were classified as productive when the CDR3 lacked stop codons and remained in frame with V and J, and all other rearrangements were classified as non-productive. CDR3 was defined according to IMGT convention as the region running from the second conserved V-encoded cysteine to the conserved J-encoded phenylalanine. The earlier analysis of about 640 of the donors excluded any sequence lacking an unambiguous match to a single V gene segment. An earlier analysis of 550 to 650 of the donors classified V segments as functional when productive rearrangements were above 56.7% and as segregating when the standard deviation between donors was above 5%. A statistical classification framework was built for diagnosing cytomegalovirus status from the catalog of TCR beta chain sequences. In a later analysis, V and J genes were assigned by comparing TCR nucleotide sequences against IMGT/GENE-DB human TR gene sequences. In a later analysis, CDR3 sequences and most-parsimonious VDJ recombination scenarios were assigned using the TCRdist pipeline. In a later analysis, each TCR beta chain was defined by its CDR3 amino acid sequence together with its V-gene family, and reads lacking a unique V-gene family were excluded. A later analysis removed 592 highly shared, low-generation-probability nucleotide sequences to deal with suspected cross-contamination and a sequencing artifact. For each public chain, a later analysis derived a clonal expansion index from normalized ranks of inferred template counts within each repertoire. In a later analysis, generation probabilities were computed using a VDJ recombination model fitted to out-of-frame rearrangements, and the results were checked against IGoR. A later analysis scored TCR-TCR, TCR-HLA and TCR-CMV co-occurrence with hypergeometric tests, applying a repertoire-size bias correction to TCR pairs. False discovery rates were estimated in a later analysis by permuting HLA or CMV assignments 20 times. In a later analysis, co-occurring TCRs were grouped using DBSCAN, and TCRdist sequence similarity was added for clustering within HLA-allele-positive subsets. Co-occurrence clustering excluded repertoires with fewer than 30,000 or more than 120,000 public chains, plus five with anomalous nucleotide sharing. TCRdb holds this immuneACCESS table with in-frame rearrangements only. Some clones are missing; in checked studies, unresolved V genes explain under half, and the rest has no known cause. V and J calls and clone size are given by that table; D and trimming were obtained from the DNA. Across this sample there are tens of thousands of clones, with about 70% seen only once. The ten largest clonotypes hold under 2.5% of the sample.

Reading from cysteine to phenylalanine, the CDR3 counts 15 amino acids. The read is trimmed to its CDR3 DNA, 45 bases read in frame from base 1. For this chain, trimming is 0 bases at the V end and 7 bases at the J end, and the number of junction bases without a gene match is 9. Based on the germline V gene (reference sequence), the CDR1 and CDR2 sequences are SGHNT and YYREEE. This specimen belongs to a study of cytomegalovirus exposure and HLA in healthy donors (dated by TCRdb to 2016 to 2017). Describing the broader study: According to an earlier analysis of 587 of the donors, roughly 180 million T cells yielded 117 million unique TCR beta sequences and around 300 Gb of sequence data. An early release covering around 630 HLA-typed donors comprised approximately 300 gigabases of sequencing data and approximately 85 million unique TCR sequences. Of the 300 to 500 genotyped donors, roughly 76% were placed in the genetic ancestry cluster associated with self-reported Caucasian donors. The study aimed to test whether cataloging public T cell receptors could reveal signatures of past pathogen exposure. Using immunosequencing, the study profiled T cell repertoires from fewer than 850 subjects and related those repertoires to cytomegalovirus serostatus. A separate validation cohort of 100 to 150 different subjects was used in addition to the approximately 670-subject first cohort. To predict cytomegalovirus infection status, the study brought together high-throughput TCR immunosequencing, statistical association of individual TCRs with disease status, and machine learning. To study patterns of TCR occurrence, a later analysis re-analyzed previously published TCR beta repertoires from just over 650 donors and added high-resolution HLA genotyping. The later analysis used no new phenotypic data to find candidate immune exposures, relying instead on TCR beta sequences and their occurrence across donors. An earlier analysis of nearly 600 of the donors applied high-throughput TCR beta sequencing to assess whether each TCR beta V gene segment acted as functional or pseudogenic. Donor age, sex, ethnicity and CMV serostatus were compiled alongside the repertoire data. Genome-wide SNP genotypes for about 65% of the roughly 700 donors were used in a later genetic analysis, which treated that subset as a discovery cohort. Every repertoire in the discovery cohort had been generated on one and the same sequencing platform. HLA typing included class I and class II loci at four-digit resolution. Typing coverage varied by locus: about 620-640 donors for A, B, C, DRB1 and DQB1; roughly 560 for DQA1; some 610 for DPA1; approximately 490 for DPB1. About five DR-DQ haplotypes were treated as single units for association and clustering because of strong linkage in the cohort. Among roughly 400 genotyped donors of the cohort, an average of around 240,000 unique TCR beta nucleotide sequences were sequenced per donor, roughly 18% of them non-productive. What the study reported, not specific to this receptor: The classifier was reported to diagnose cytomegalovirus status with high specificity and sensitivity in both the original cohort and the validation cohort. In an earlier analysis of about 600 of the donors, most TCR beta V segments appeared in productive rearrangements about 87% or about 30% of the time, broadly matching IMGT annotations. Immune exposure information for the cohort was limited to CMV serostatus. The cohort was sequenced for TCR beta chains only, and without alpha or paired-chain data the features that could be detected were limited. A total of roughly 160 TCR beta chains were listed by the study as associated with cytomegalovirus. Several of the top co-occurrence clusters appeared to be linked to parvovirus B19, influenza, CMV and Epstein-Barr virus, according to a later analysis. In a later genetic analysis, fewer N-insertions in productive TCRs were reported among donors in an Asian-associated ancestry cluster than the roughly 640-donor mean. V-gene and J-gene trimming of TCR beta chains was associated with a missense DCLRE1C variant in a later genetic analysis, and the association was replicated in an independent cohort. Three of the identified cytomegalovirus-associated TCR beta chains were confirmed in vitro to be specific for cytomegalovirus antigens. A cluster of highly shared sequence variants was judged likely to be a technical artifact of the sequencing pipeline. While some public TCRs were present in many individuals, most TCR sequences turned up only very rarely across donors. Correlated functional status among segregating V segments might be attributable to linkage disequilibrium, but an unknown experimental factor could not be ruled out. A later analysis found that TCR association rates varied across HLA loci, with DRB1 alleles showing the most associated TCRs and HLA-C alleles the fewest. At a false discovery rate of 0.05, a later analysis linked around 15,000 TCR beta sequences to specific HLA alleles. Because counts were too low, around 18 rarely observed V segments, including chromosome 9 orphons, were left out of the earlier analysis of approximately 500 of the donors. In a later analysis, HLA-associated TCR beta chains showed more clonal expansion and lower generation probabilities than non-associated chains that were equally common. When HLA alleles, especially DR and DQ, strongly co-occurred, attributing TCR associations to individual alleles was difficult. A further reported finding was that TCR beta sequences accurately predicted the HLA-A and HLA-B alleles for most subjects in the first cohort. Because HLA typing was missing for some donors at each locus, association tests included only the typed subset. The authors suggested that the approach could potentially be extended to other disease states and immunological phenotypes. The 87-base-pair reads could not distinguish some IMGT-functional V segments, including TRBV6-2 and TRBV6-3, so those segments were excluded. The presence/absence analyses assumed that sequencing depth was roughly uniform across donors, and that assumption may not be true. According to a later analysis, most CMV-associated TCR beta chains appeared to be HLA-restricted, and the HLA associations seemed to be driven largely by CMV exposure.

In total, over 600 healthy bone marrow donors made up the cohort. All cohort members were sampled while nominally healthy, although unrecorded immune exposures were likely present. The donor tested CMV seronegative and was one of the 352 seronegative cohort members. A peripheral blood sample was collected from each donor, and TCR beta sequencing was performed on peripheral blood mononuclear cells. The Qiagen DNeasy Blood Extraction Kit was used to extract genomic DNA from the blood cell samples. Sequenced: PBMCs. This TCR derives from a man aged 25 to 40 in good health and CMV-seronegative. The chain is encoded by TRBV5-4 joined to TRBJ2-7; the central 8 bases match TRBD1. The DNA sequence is TGTGCCAGCAGCTTGGTGACAGGGGTAGGAAAAGAGCAGTACTTC. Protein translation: CASSLVTGVGKEQYF.